This TCR beta chain was recorded in a study of persistence of HIV-infected CD4 T cells. Whole-study context: Median time on suppressive ART was 7 to 9 years.

Sequencing used immunoSEQ version 4 in survey mode. Libraries were prepared by immunoSEQ multiplex PCR; TCRdb keeps only in-frame clonotypes and omits some of them. Of 25,000 to 35,000 clones listed, roughly 82% are singletons. Points on this clone: Its antigen is not identified.

Lysates of CMV-infected fibroblasts at 10 ug/mL stimulated these cells. CD40L-negative CD69-negative CD45RO-high memory CD4+ T cells were sorted as populations depleted of antigen-responding cells. CDR3 length: 16 residues. CDR1 and CDR2 (germline): DFQATT, SNEGSKA (reference sequence). The V and J ends lost 3 bases and 7 bases, in that order; junction bases with no gene match: 11. V and J are TRBV20-1 and TRBJ2-2; 10 positions match TRBD2. Specimen: CD4+ T cells sorted from PBMCs after approximately 20-hour stimulation, collected from a patient who received antiretroviral therapy. The sequence came from an adult man with HIV who was CMV-seropositive. The CDR3 sequence: CSASRALAGDIGELFF. The CDR3 DNA reads TGCAGTGCTAGTCGGGCGCTAGCGGGGGATATCGGGGAGCTGTTTTTT.